This TCR beta chain was sequenced in a study of CD8+ T cells in alopecia areata (dated by TCRdb to the late 2010s). Regarding the study in general: In both human patients and the C3H/HeJ mouse model, the study applied high-throughput TCRbeta sequencing to look at T cell clonal expansion in alopecia areata. Amplification of TCRbeta CDR3 regions was done by immunoSEQ multiplex PCR using 35 Vbeta forward primers and 13 Jbeta reverse primers. RNA was obtained with the PAXgene miRNA kit for fixed scalp, the miRNeasy kit for PBMCs, and the RNeasy kit for mouse skin. Clonality in the scalp was compared among normal scalp (n=4), patchy alopecia areata scalp (n=8), and alopecia totalis/universalis scalp (n=8). Human TCRbeta sequencing covered scalp tissue and sorted CD4+ and CD8+ peripheral blood T cells from patchy and totalis/universalis alopecia areata patients and healthy controls. The paper's findings and limits, for the study overall: Shared TCR sequences between patients were less evident than in mice, which may be partly attributable to HLA diversity in the patient population. Resident alphabeta T cells in normal human skin are also sequenced, complicating scalp TCR repertoire analysis, unlike mouse skin dominated by gammadelta T cells. Lesional scalp, especially in alopecia totalis/universalis, showed higher clonality and more expanded CD8+ clones than normal scalp, suggesting antigenic drive.

In the case of this clone: Its cognate antigen has yet to be identified. No qualities accompany the bases; no much larger clone lies one base away.

After PBMCs were isolated by density centrifugation and stained for CD3, CD4 and CD8, a FACSAria was used to sort CD4+ and CD8+ T cells. Scalp biopsies and blood samples were provided by unaffected controls. The library was generated by the immunoSEQ multiplex PCR assay. RNA was extracted from all samples and reverse transcribed into cDNA as template for TCR sequencing. First-strand cDNA was synthesized using SuperScript III with a 2:1 mix of oligo-dT and random hexamers. A synthetic immune receptor repertoire was used to gauge amplification bias, and whatever bias remained was removed computationally. Per the source publication's procedure: Raw reads were preprocessed to remove errors, and CDR3 was defined by IMGT conventions from the conserved cysteine to phenylalanine. To get clonality, Shannon entropy was normalized by log2 of the number of productive unique TCRs and the result was subtracted from 1. Scalp TCRbeta sequences were cross-referenced with sorted blood CD4 and CD8 repertoires so that the CD4 or CD8 identity of scalp clones could be inferred. The table comes from immuneACCESS by way of TCRdb, which keeps in-frame sequences with V and J called. Part of the clones is missing from these tables; in studies checked, under half for an unresolved V gene and the rest for unknown reasons. V and J calls and clone size come straight from that table; D and trimming were deduced from the DNA. For this sample the table gives approximately 98,000 clones, of which approximately 59% were detected only once. Clones ranked in the top ten supply 20% to 25% of the sample.

V is cut back by 1 base and J by 8 bases, with 12 bases in the junction unmatched. The CDR3 has 17 amino acids, counting the end cysteine and phenylalanine. Left in the record is the CDR3 DNA by itself, 51 bases read in frame from the first base. CDR1 is given as SGHAT and CDR2 as FQNNGV, both from the germline V gene. Sequencing used CD8+ T cells sorted from blood. This TCR derives from a human donor in good health. The rearrangement joined TRBV11-2 to TRBJ2-1; 9 central bases correspond to TRBD2. The CDR3 has the sequence CASSLVPAGGRFDEQFF. The nucleotide sequence reads TGTGCCAGCAGCTTAGTTCCCGCGGGGGGGCGGTTCGATGAGCAGTTCTTC.